Presented here are 23 T cell receptor beta chains from one specimen sequenced in a study of low-dose radiotherapy and immunotherapy resistance in tumors. First-strand cDNA relied on TRAV- and TRBV-specific primers spanning alpha and beta chains. PCR amplification of the TCRs was performed with Phusion for 20 PCR cycles, and it relied on a constant-region primer together with a V-primer adapter. TCRdb passed the reads through MiXCR, listing each CDR3 protein once. Altogether 70,000 to 90,000 distinct CDR3 sequences are present, 15% to 20% being singletons, with the ten largest covering over 2.5%. Described time point: before trial treatment. This sample comprised PBMCs, obtained before treatment. These receptors were obtained from a male donor with prostate cancer.

This clonotype was seen ten or more times. The chain uses TRBV7-9 and TRBJ2-1, with 8 positions matching TRBD2. This CDR3 has 21 amino acids. CDR1 is SEHNR and CDR2 is FQNEAQ in the germline V gene (reference sequence). The V segment lost 2 bases and the J segment 0 bases; nucleotides outside the gene matches: 18. The CDR3 region has the DNA TGTGCCAGCAGCTTACGATCCTTGAAGCGGGGGAGCCAGAGCTCCTACAATGAGCAGTTCTTC. Protein product: CASSLRSLKRGSQSSYNEQFF.

This clonotype came up many times. This chain joins TRBV12-3 or TRBV12-4 and TRBJ1-2, with a tentative D call TRBD1 (6 bases). The V end lost 7 bases, the J end lost 2 bases, and 14 bases lay between the germline ends. The CDR3 runs 14 residues. The CDR3: CASTYGRGNYGYTF. The CDR3 DNA sequence: TGTGCCAGCACCTACGGGAGGGGGAACTATGGCTACACCTTC.

As for this clonotype: A much more abundant neighbour one base away suggests this may be a read error. The gene calls are TRBV13 and TRBJ1-5; D is undetermined. Germline V lookup: CDR1 PRHDT, CDR2 FYEKMQ (reference sequence). The length of the CDR3 is 14 residues. The chain's CDR3 is CAGSLGVGNQPQHF. The CDR3 DNA reads as TGTGCCGGCAGCTTAGGCGTGGGGAATCAGCCCCAGCATTTT.

This clonotype showed up many times. The chain is built from TRBV4-2 and TRBJ2-5, with D perhaps assigned TRBD1 or TRBD2 (5 bases each). Between the trimmed V and J ends, which lost 4 bases and 3 bases, there was a span of 18 bases. The CDR3 runs 16 residues. Germline assignment: CDR1 LGHNA and CDR2 YNFKEQ. The CDR3 here is CASSLFPGTDEETQYF. CDR3 DNA: TGTGCCAGCAGCCTGTTTCCCGGGACGGACGAAGAGACCCAGTACTTC.

There are many counts of this clonotype. For the CDR3, the DNA is TGCAGCGTACGAGAAGGGAGCTACGAGCAGTACTTC. It is translated as CSVREGSYEQYF. The rearrangement uses TRBV29-1 and TRBJ2-7; D is perhaps TRBD2 (5 bases). Germline-derived CDR1 and CDR2 are SQVTM and ANQGSEA. V was shortened by 6 bases and J by 3 bases, with 12 bases between the two germline ends. The CDR3 spans 12 residues.

This clonotype was picked up many times. The J gene is TRBJ1-1, the V gene TRBV5-6; the D is unclear. The CDR3 is made up of 14 amino acids. CDR1 and CDR2 from the germline V gene are SGHDT and YYEEEE. Trimming cost V 2 bases and J 0 bases, with 8 bases left between them. CDR3 nucleotide sequence: TGTGCCAGCAGCTTTGCGGATATGAACACTGAAGCTTTCTTT. This sequence encodes CASSFADMNTEAFF.

On this clonotype itself: This may come from a read error, since a much larger clone is one base off. The chain carries TRBV5-5 and TRBJ2-5, with TRBD1 matching over 8 bases. This CDR3 has 14 amino acids. CDR1 is SGHKS and CDR2 is YYEKEE in the germline V gene (reference sequence). CDR3 nucleotides: TGCGCCAGCAGCCAAGAGGGGACAGGAGAGACCCAGTACTTC. Encoded protein: CASSQEGTGETQYF.

This clonotype was observed many times. This chain links TRBV29-1 with TRBJ2-7; TRBD1 aligns across 8 bases. J lost 7 bases, V lost 6 bases, and 8 bases had no gene match. CDR3 length: 12 amino acids. The germline CDR1 and CDR2 sequences are SQVTM and ANQGSEA. The CDR3 DNA reads as TGCAGCGTAATCGGACAGGGTGGGGAGCAGTACTTC. Translation: CSVIGQGGEQYF.

The table lists this clonotype with many counts. V and J are TRBV11-3 and TRBJ2-5; D is ambiguous. The CDR3 sequence is 12 residues long. Germline lookup yields CDR1 SGHNT and CDR2 YENEEA. V was clipped by 5 bases and J by 3 bases, with 7 bases between them. As DNA, the CDR3 is TGTGCCAGCAGCGGTCGAGAAGAGACCCAGTACTTC. Translating gives CASSGREETQYF.

In this sample, this clonotype turned up many times. The CDR3 DNA follows: TGCGCCAGCAGCTTAGAGGACAGGGCTTACCATGGCTACACCTTC. The encoded protein is CASSLEDRAYHGYTF. The chain joins TRBV5-1 to TRBJ1-2, with TRBD1 identical over 8 bases. The trim removed 2 bases at V and 6 bases at J, leaving 9 bases unmatched. The CDR3 spans 15 residues. Germline CDR1 SGHRS, CDR2 YFSETQ.

This clonotype was detected ten times or more. The chain links TRBV11-2 to TRBJ2-3, with D possibly being TRBD2 (6 bases). From germline, CDR1 is SGHAT and CDR2 FQNNGV. The CDR3 is 14 amino acids. Trimming took off 5 bases at V and 6 bases at J, with 15 bases between the two ends. The CDR3 bases are TGTGCCAGCAGCCCCGTGGGGGACTCGGATACGCAGTATTTT. Protein: CASSPVGDSDTQYF. The full variable domain, rest sourced from reference TRBV11-2 and TRBJ2-3, is EAGVAQSPRYKIIEKRQSVAFWCNPISGHATLYWYQQILGQGPKLLIQFQNNGVVDDSQLPKDRFSAERLKGVDSTLKIQPAKLEDSAVYLCASSPVGDSDTQYFGPGTRLTVL.

This clonotype was seen at least ten times. This sequence joins TRBV20-1 and TRBJ1-5; D is perhaps TRBD1 (6 bases). Trimming removed 6 bases from V and 10 bases from J, with 25 bases in between. The V gene's germline CDR1 is DFQATT and CDR2 SNEGSKA (reference sequence). CDR3 length equals 15 residues. The CDR3 protein is CSASTLQGEDGPQHF. DNA of the CDR3: TGCAGTGCCTCTACCCTACAGGGAGAGGATGGTCCCCAGCATTTT.

This clonotype has a count of ten or more. The V and J genes are TRBV4-1 and TRBJ1-1, with D perhaps TRBD1 (5 bases). V lost 0 bases and J 1 base, leaving 12 bases between the germline ends. The V gene's germline CDR1 is MGHRA and CDR2 YSYEKL. This CDR3 has 16 residues. CDR3 sequence reads: CASSQDTVGTNTEAFF. The CDR3 DNA reads as TGCGCCAGCAGCCAAGATACGGTGGGGACGAACACTGAAGCTTTCTTT.

Comments on this clonotype: This sequence may be a read error, since a much larger clone differs from it by one base. The rearrangement links TRBV27 to TRBJ2-7; D is unclear. The germline CDR1 and CDR2 sequences are MNHEY and SMNVEV (reference sequence). The CDR3 is 13 residues long. For the CDR3, the DNA is TGTGCCAGCAGTTTTGGACCCCTCTACAAGCAGTACTTC. This translates into CASSFGPLYKQYF.

This chain uses TRBV15 with TRBJ2-5; tentative D call: TRBD2 (7 bases). The CDR3 spans 14 residues. From germline, CDR1 is LNHNV and CDR2 YYDKDF (reference sequence). V was pared by 3 bases and J by 5 bases, with 13 bases between. CDR3 in amino acids: CATSRGGAGETQYF. CDR3 sequence (DNA): TGTGCCACCAGCAGGGGGGGGGCCGGGGAGACCCAGTACTTC.

This clonotype was detected ten times or more. J is TRBJ2-3 and V is TRBV10-2, with 10 bases matching TRBD2. The trim removed 10 bases at V and 6 bases at J, leaving 4 bases unmatched. This CDR3 is built from 12 residues. Germline V gives CDR1 WSHSY, CDR2 SAAADI. The DNA of the CDR3 is TGCGCCACCGGACTAGCGGAGGATACGCAGTATTTT. Amino acids: CATGLAEDTQYF.

The sample holds many counts of this clonotype. The chain is built from TRBV19 and TRBJ2-3, with D uncertain. Trimming pared 3 bases from V and 2 bases from J, leaving 9 bases between. The germline V gene encodes CDR1 LNHDA and CDR2 SQIVND (reference sequence). The CDR3 covers 14 residues. CDR3 in DNA: TGTGCCAGTAGTATTACCGCCAACACAGATACGCAGTATTTT. Encoded protein: CASSITANTDTQYF.

Many counts were recorded for this clonotype. J is TRBJ1-5 and V is TRBV16; 7 bases match TRBD1. This CDR3 has 17 amino acids. Looked up from germline, CDR1 is KGHSY and CDR2 is FQNENV. Trimming took 4 bases from V and 5 from J; bases not matched to a gene: 14. CDR3 coding DNA: TGTGCCAGCAGCCGCTCCTCTGGGACAGACAACCATCAGCCCCAGCATTTT. Its translation: CASSRSSGTDNHQPQHF. The entire variable domain, with the rest obtained from reference TRBV16 and TRBJ1-5, is as follows: GEEVAQTPKHLVRGEGQKAKLYCAPIKGHSYVFWYQQVLKNEFKFLISFQNENVFDETGMPKERFSAKCLPNSPCSLEIQATKLEDSAVYFCASSRSSGTDNHQPQHFGDGTRLSIL.

This clonotype was counted a few times. The rearrangement links TRBV15 to TRBJ2-1; D remains unclear. V was clipped by 1 base and J by 0 bases, with 4 bases between them. The CDR3 sequence is 14 residues long. Per the germline V gene, CDR1 is LNHNV and CDR2 is YYDKDF (reference sequence). For the CDR3, the DNA is TGTGCCACCAGCAGAGCGGACTCCTACAATGAGCAGTTCTTC. Translating it yields CATSRADSYNEQFF.

This clonotype showed up just once. The junction departs from germline at one end; a sequencing error may be responsible. This chain connects TRBV3-1 to TRBJ1-1, with D uncertain. This CDR3 comprises 12 residues. CDR1 and CDR2 (germline): LGHDT, YNNKEL (reference sequence). CDR3 residues: CACSHSSRLAFF. The CDR3 nucleotides read TGTGCCTGCAGCCATTCATCGCGGCTGGCCTTCTTT. Supplemented by reference TRBV3-1 and TRBJ1-1, the full variable domain reads DTAVSQTPKYLVTQMGNDKSIKCEQNLGHDTMYWYKQDSKKFLKIMFSYNNKELIINETVPNRFSPKSPDKAHLNLHINSLELGDSAVYFCACSHSSRLAFFGQGTRLTVV.

Many counts were recorded for this clonotype. The chain employs TRBV4-2 and TRBJ2-7, with D maybe TRBD1 (5 bases). CDR3 size: 14 residues. Per the germline V gene, CDR1 is LGHNA and CDR2 is YNFKEQ. V was cut by 4 bases and J by 5 bases, with 15 bases left in between. The DNA for the CDR3 is TGTGCCAGCAGCCCCCAGTCAGGGAATCACGAGCAGTACTTC. Translation gives CASSPQSGNHEQYF.

This clonotype came up many times. This chain uses TRBV5-1 with TRBJ2-7; maybe TRBD2 (5 bases). V dropped 1 base and J dropped 0 bases, with 8 bases sitting between them. The CDR3 is 14 residues long. CDR1 SGHRS and CDR2 YFSETQ come from the germline V gene. DNA for the CDR3: TGCGCCAGCAGCTTGCGGGGTGGCTCCTACGAGCAGTACTTC. Translated: CASSLRGGSYEQYF.

There are many counts of this clonotype. The rearrangement links TRBV6-2 or TRBV6-3 to TRBJ2-5; 8 bases fit TRBD2. CDR1 and CDR2 (germline): MNHEY, SVGEGT. The CDR3 sequence is 14 residues long. V shed 6 bases, J shed 1 base, and the junction held 4 bases outside the gene matches. CDR3 bases: TGTGCCAGCAGCTTGGCGGGGGGCCAAGAGACCCAGTACTTC. Encoded protein: CASSLAGGQETQYF.